This T cell receptor (beta chain) was recorded in a study of TIL therapy for anti-PD-1-resistant metastatic lung cancer (dated by TCRdb to the early 2020s). Some background on the complete study: Tumors were harvested prior to any PD-1/PD-L1 blockade, after which nivolumab was administered to patients, and lymphodepletion, expanded TIL infusion and IL-2 were given to patients who progressed. Among the enrolled patients, the median age was around 54 years (range roughly 35-75), and the median tumor PD-L1 proportion score was 5.5% to 6.5%. Most of the cohort had lung adenocarcinoma, including a handful of EGFR-mutant tumors and two ALK-rearranged tumors, and half of the patients were either current or former smokers. Across the cohort, whole-exome sequencing showed a median non-synonymous tumor mutation burden of roughly 1.5 mutations per megabase. T cell receptor beta sequencing of tumor and peripheral blood served to follow clonotypes across the tumor, the expanded TIL product, and serial blood samples.

For CDR1 and CDR2, the germline V gene lists SGDLS and YYNGEE. Taken from cysteine to phenylalanine, the CDR3 has 14 residues. The sequence is cut down to CDR3 DNA, 42 bases in frame from base 1. V has 0 bases trimmed and J has 2 bases trimmed; junction bases matching no gene number 0. With regard to this clone: The antigen this receptor binds is unknown. There are no base qualities to consult, and no much larger clone falls within one base.

The time point label for this specimen denotes: pre-treatment sample, taken before nivolumab and TIL therapy. Adults with stage 4 NSCLC were enrolled from 2017 to early 2020 in a dual-center phase I trial. The samples were obtained from a phase I trial that was single-arm and open-label and tested tumor-infiltrating lymphocyte therapy combined with nivolumab in advanced non-small cell lung cancer. Blood mononuclear cells from EDTA tubes were isolated by Ficoll gradient, snap-frozen as pellets, and DNA was extracted with a Qiagen mini-prep kit. The study at large found these results: Generalizability was limited because the cohort was highly selected, with more treatment-naive, never-smoker and oncogene-addicted patients included than is typical. Infused TIL clonotypes partially replaced the baseline peripheral repertoire then decayed over months, with no apparent association between persistence and response. The study protocol defined all tumor marker inferences as exploratory.

Using bias-controlled multiplex PCR with the immunoSEQ v3 hsTCRB kit, the TCR beta CDR3 regions were amplified from genomic DNA. TCR libraries were sequenced on an Illumina NextSeq 500 to roughly 2 million read pairs for survey level or about 5-6 million for deep level. The study's own analysis went as follows. V, D and J genes were assigned, non-productive sequences were removed, and clonality was reported by immunoSEQ Analyzer software. Repertoires of infused TIL and blood were compared using productive Simpson clonality and the Morisita overlap index of productive TRB rearrangements. For each clone in blood, the absolute clonotype count was estimated by multiplying the lymphocyte count by the CD3+ fraction and by the clone's productive frequency. TCRdb retrieved this table from immuneACCESS and kept in-frame rearrangements only. Not all clones are present; in checked studies, unresolved V genes account for under half, and no reason is known for the remainder. V and J calls and clone size follow that table, whereas D and trimming were derived from the DNA. The sample yields tens of thousands of clones; around 79% were counted once. Roughly 2% of the sample lies in the top ten.

Here the chain combines TRBV9 and TRBJ2-7, and 9 junction bases match TRBD1. The sequence was obtained from a person between 25 and 80 years old with non-small cell lung cancer. The starting material was blood, obtained at baseline. The DNA reads as follows: TGTGCCAGCAGCGTAGGACAGGGGGCCTACGAGCAGTACTTC. Translation gives CASSVGQGAYEQYF.